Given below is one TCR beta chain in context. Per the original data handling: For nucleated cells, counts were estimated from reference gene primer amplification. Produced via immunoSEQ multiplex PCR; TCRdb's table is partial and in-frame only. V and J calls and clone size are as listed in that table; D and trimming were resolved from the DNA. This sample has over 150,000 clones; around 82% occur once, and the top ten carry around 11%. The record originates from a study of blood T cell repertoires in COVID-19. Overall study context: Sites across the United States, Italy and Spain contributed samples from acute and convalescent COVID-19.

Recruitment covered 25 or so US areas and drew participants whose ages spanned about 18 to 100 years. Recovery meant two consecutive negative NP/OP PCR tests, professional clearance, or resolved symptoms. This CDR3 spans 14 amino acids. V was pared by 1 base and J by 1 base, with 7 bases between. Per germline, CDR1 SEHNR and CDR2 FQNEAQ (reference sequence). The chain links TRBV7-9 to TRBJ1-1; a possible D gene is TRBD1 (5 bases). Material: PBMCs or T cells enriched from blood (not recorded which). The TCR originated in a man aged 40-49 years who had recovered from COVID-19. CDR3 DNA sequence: TGTGCCAGCAGCTTAGACAGGCGGAACACTGAAGCTTTCTTT. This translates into CASSLDRRNTEAFF.